This TCR beta chain was identified during a study of cytomegalovirus exposure and HLA in healthy donors (dated by TCRdb to the late 2010s). For context, the study as a whole: In an earlier analysis of approximately 640 of the donors, 276 Gb of sequence data and 117 million unique TCR beta sequences from about 179 million T cells were reported. A later genetic analysis used genome-wide SNP genotypes for about 60% of the roughly 670 donors, treating that subset as a discovery cohort. The study combined high-throughput TCR immunosequencing, statistical association of individual TCRs with disease status, and machine learning to predict cytomegalovirus infection status. A later analysis re-analyzed previously published TCR beta repertoires from roughly 600 donors and added high-resolution HLA genotyping to study TCR occurrence patterns. Five DR-DQ haplotypes were handled as single units for association and clustering, since linkage in the cohort was strong. The T cell repertoires of some 700 subjects were profiled by immunosequencing and related to cytomegalovirus serostatus. Class I and class II HLA loci were covered by the typing at four-digit resolution. The later analysis used no new phenotypic data to find candidate immune exposures, relying instead on TCR beta sequences and their occurrence across donors. In an earlier analysis of around 540 of the donors, high-throughput TCR beta sequencing was used to judge whether each TCR beta V gene segment behaved as functional or pseudogenic. The genetic ancestry cluster associated with self-reported Caucasian donors included 81% of the 398 genotyped donors. The study was designed to test whether signatures of past pathogen exposure could be identified by cataloging public T cell receptors. Donor age, sex, ethnicity and CMV serostatus were collected together with the repertoire data. Along with the approximately 700-subject first cohort, a separate validation cohort of around 110 different subjects was used. An early release covering about 600 HLA-typed donors comprised 250 to 350 gigabases of sequencing data and about 90 million unique TCR sequences. The number of donors typed differed by locus, with about 629-630 for A, B, C, DRB1 and DQB1, more than 500 for DQA1, nearly 610 for DPA1, and about 450 for DPB1. Across about 370 genotyped donors of the cohort, an average of about 240,000 unique TCR beta nucleotide sequences per donor were sequenced, and roughly a sixth of those sequences were non-productive. Every repertoire in the discovery cohort had been generated on one and the same sequencing platform.

This clone turned up a few times. The antigen it recognizes is unknown. Qualities for individual bases were not recorded, and no much larger clone is one base off. The library was obtained by the immunoSEQ multiplex PCR assay. For the multiplex PCR, a mixture combining 60 forward primers for TCR Vbeta segments and 13 reverse primers for TCR Jbeta segments was used. The CDR3 region of rearranged TCR beta genes was amplified from genomic DNA with a multiplex PCR assay. Amplified TCR beta libraries were sequenced as 87-base-pair reads on the Illumina HiSeq System. Per the original workflow: A later analysis tallied 70 million to 100 million unique TCR beta chains across the 700 or so repertoires, and approximately 12 million of those chains were shared by two or more donors. To remove PCR and sequencing errors, raw reads were error-corrected and collapsed into unique sequences using a nearest-neighbor algorithm that merged closely related sequences. Alignment of CDR3 sequences to IMGT reference sequences was used to assign V, D and J gene segments. Each retained sequence needed at least a six-nucleotide match to both a V gene segment and a J gene segment. A rearrangement was called productive if the CDR3 had no stop codons and remained in frame with V and J, and every other rearrangement was called non-productive. Following IMGT convention, CDR3 was defined as the stretch from the second conserved V-encoded cysteine up to the conserved J-encoded phenylalanine. In an earlier analysis of approximately 590 of the donors, sequences lacking an unambiguous match to a single V gene segment were excluded. An earlier analysis of a few hundred of the donors classified V segments as functional when productive rearrangements were above 56.7% and as segregating when the standard deviation between donors was above 5%. A statistical classification framework was built for diagnosing cytomegalovirus status from the catalog of TCR beta chain sequences. In a later analysis, V and J genes were assigned by comparing TCR nucleotide sequences against IMGT/GENE-DB human TR gene sequences. Using the TCRdist pipeline, a later analysis assigned CDR3 sequences along with most-parsimonious VDJ recombination scenarios. A later analysis defined each TCR beta chain by its CDR3 amino acid sequence plus V-gene family, and excluded reads lacking a unique V-gene family. In a later analysis, 500 to 650 highly shared, low-generation-probability nucleotide sequences were removed to address suspected cross-contamination and a sequencing artifact. In a later analysis, a clonal expansion index for each public chain was calculated from normalized within-repertoire ranks of inferred template counts. In a later analysis, generation probabilities were computed with a VDJ recombination model fitted to out-of-frame rearrangements, and the resulting probabilities were checked against IGoR. In a later analysis, hypergeometric tests were used to score TCR-TCR, TCR-HLA and TCR-CMV co-occurrence, with a repertoire-size bias correction applied to TCR pairs. To estimate false discovery rates, a later analysis permuted the HLA or CMV assignments 20 times. In a later analysis, co-occurring TCRs were grouped with DBSCAN, and TCRdist sequence similarity was added when clustering was performed within HLA-allele-positive subsets. Repertoires with fewer than 30,000 or more than 120,000 public chains, plus five repertoires with anomalous nucleotide sharing, were excluded from co-occurrence clustering. Drawn from immuneACCESS, this table holds only the in-frame rearrangements with V and J called that TCRdb kept. Clones are partly lost; checked studies trace under half to an unresolved V gene and leave the rest unexplained. D and trimming were read from the DNA, whereas the V and J calls and clone size are those reported in that table. This sample comprises around 220,000 clones, about 80% of them detected only once. About 1.4% of the sample goes to the ten largest clones.

Trimming accounts for 6 bases at V and 5 bases at J, while the number of junction bases matched to no gene is 8. CDR3 length: 14 amino acids, cysteine to phenylalanine. CDR3 DNA only is kept here, 42 bases in frame from base 1. Via the germline V gene (reference sequence), CDR1 is SEHNR and CDR2 FQNEAQ. The cohort was made up of 500 to 850 healthy bone marrow donors. Cohort members were all nominally healthy when sampled, although unrecorded immune exposures were likely present. The donor tested CMV seronegative, placing the donor among the 350 to 400 seronegative members of the cohort. Each donor provided a peripheral blood sample, and peripheral blood mononuclear cells were used for TCR beta sequencing. The Qiagen DNeasy Blood Extraction Kit was used to extract genomic DNA from the blood cell samples. The paper's findings and limits, for the study overall: When HLA alleles, especially DR and DQ, strongly co-occurred, attributing TCR associations to individual alleles was difficult. A further reported finding was that TCR beta sequences accurately predicted the HLA-A and HLA-B alleles for most subjects in the first cohort. Most CMV-associated TCR beta chains appeared to be HLA-restricted in a later analysis, and the HLA associations seemed to be driven largely by CMV exposure. The study gave a list of 150 to 200 TCR beta chains associated with cytomegalovirus. In an earlier analysis of about 540 of the donors, most TCR beta V segments were observed in productive rearrangements about 90% or about 30% of the time, broadly matching IMGT annotations. A cluster of highly shared sequence variants was judged likely to represent a technical artifact of the sequencing pipeline. According to a later genetic analysis, donors in an Asian-associated ancestry cluster had fewer N-insertions in productive TCRs than the approximately 630-donor mean. A later analysis found that HLA-associated TCR beta chains were more clonally expanded and had lower generation probabilities than equally common non-associated chains. Linkage disequilibrium might explain the correlated functional status among segregating V segments, but an unknown experimental factor could not be excluded. The only immune exposure information available for the cohort was CMV serostatus. The presence/absence analyses assumed that sequencing depth was roughly uniform across donors, and that assumption may not be true. While some public TCRs were present in many individuals, most TCR sequences turned up only very rarely across donors. In a later analysis, the rate of TCR association differed among HLA loci, with DRB1 alleles having the most associated TCRs and HLA-C alleles having the fewest. According to a later analysis, parvovirus B19, influenza, CMV and Epstein-Barr virus appeared linked to several top co-occurrence clusters. It was suggested by the authors that the approach could potentially be generalized to other disease states and immunological phenotypes. The earlier analysis of a few hundred of the donors excluded roughly 17 rarely observed V segments, including chromosome 9 orphons, because counts were too low. Specific HLA alleles were associated with 15,000 to 20,000 TCR beta sequences at a false discovery rate of 0.05 in a later analysis. The 87-base-pair reads could not distinguish some IMGT-functional V segments, including TRBV6-2 and TRBV6-3, so those segments were excluded. A few of the identified cytomegalovirus-associated TCR beta chains were confirmed in vitro to be specific for cytomegalovirus antigens. The classifier was reported to diagnose cytomegalovirus status with high specificity and sensitivity in both the original cohort and the validation cohort. This cohort had only TCR beta chains sequenced, and the lack of alpha or paired-chain data limited which features could be detected. Because HLA typing was unavailable for some donors at each locus, only the typed subset was used in association tests. V-gene and J-gene trimming of TCR beta chains was associated with a missense DCLRE1C variant in a later genetic analysis, and the association was replicated in an independent cohort.

This sequence uses TRBV7-9 and TRBJ1-1, with 8 bases aligning to TRBD1. Sequenced input: PBMCs. This clonotype was sampled from a girl aged 5-17 years in good health and CMV-seronegative. The nucleotides read TGTGCCAGCAGTCGGACAGGGATGGGAACTGAAGCTTTCTTT. The translation is CASSRTGMGTEAFF.